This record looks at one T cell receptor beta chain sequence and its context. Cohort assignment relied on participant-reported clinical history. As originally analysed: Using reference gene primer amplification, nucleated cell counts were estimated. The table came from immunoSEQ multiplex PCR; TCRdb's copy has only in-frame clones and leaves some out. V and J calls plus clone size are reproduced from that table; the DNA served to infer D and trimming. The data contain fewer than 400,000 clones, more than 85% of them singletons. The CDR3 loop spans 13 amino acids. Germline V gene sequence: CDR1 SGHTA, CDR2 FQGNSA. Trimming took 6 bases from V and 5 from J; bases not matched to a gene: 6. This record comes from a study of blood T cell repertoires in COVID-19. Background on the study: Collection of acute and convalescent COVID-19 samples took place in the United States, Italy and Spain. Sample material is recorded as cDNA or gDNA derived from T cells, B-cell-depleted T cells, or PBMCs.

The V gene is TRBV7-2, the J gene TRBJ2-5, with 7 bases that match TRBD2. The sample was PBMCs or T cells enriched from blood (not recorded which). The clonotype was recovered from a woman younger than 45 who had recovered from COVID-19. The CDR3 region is CASRGPGGETQYF. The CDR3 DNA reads TGTGCCAGCAGGGGTCCGGGGGGTGAGACCCAGTACTTC.